The T cell receptor beta chain described here comes from a study of CD4 and CD8 cells across lung adenocarcinoma regions. This CDR3 is 12 amino acids long. V was shortened by 6 bases and J by 0 bases, with 6 bases between the two germline ends. CDR1 is MNHEY and CDR2 is SMNVEV in the germline V gene (reference sequence). One entry per CDR3 protein, called by TCRdb with MiXCR from the PCR reads. Counted here are around 23,000 distinct CDR3 sequences, about half occurring once; the ten biggest clones make up under 50%. In this sample, this clonotype turned up many times. Sequencing was done on a sample of CD8+ T cells from the center of a lung tumor. The chain combines TRBV27 with TRBJ2-7; D not resolved. The origin of this receptor is a male donor with lung adenocarcinoma. The CD4 and CD8 labels of this study may be unreliable. CDR3 residues: CASSSTSYEQYF. The CDR3 DNA reads TGTGCCAGCAGCTCGACCTCCTACGAGCAGTACTTC.